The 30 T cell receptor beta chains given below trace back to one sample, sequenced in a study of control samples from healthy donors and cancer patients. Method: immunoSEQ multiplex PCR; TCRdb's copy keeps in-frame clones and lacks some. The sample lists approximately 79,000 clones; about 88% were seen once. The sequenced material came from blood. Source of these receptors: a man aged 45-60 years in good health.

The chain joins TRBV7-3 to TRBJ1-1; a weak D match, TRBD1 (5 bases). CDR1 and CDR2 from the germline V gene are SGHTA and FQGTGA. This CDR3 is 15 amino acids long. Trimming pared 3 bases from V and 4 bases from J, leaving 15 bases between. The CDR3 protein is CASSFAGGGTTEAFF. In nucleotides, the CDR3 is TGTGCCAGCAGCTTTGCAGGTGGCGGGACCACTGAAGCTTTCTTT.

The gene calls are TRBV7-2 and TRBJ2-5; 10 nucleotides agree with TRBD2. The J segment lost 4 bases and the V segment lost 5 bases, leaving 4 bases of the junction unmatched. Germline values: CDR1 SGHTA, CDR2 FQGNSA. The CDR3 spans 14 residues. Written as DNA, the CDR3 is TGTGCCAGCAGCCCCCGACTAGCGGGAGAGACCCAGTACTTC. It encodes CASSPRLAGETQYF. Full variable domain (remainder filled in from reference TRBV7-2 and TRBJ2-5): GAGVSQSPSNKVTEKGKDVELRCDPISGHTALYWYRQSLGQGLEFLIYFQGNSAPDKSGLPSDRFSAERTGGSVSTLTIQRTQQEDSAVYLCASSPRLAGETQYFGPGTRLLVL.

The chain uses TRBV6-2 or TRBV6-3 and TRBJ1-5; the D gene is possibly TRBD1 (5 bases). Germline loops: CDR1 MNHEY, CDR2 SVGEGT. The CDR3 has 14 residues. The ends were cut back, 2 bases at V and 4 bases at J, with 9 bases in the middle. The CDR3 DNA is TGTGCCAGCAGTTACGATGGGACGAATCAGCCCCAGCATTTT. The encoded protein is CASSYDGTNQPQHF.

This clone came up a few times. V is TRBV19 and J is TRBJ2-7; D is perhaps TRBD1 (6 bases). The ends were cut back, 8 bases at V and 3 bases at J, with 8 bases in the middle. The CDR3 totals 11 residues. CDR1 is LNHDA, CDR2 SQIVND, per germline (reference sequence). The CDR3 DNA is TGTGCCAGTGGGACACGCTACGAGCAGTACTTC. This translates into CASGTRYEQYF.

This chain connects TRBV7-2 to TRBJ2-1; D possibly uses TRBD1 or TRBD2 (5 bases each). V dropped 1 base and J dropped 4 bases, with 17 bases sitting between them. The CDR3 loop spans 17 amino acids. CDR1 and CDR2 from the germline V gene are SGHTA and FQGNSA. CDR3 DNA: TGTGCCAGCAGCTTAGGGGGCCAGTACTGGAGGTACAATGAGCAGTTCTTC. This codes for CASSLGGQYWRYNEQFF.

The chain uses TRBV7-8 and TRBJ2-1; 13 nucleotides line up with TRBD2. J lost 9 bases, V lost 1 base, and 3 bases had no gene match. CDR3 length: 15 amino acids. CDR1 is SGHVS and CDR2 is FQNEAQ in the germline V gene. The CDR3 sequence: CASSLGGLAGSEQFF. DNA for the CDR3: TGTGCCAGCAGCTTAGGGGGACTAGCGGGGAGTGAGCAGTTCTTC.

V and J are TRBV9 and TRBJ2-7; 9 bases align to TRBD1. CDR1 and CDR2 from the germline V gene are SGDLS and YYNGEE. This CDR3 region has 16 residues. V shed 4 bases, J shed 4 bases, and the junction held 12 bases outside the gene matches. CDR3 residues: CASSPQGTGKGYEQYF. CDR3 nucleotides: TGTGCCAGCAGCCCACAGGGGACAGGGAAGGGGTACGAGCAGTACTTC.

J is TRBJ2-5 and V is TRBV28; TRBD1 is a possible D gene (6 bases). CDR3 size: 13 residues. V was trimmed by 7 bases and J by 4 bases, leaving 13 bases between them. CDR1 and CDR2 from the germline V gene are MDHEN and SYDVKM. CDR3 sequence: CASTIQGRETQYF. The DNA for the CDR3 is TGTGCCAGCACAATACAGGGTAGAGAGACCCAGTACTTC.

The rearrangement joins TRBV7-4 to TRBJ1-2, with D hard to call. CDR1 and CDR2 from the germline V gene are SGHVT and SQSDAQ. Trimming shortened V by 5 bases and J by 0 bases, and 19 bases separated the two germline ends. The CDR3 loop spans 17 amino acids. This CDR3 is CASSRTALNSSNYGYTF. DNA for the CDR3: TGTGCCAGCAGCCGGACCGCCTTGAATTCTTCTAACTATGGCTACACCTTC. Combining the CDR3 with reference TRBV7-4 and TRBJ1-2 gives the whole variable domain GAGVSQSPRYKVAKRGRDVALRCDSISGHVTLYWYRQTLGQGSEVLTYSQSDAQRDKSGRPSGRFSAERPERSVSTLKIQRTEQGDSAVYLCASSRTALNSSNYGYTFGSGTRLTVV.

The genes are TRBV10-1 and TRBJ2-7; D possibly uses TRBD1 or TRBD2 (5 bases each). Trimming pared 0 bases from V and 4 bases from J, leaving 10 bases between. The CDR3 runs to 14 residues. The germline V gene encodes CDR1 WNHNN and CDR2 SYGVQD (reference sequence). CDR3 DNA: TGCGCCAGCAGTGAGTCGGGACGGTTTTACGAGCAGTACTTC. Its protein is CASSESGRFYEQYF.

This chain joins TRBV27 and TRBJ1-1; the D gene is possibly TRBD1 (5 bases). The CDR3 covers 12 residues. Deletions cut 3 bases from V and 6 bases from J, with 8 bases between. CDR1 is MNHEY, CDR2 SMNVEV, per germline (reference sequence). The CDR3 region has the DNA TGTGCCAGCAGTTTGGGGGGGTCTGAAGCTTTCTTT. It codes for CASSLGGSEAFF.

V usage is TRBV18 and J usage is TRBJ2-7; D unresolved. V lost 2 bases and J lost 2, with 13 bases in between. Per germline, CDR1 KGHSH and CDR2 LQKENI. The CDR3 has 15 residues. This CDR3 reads CASSPMEGSTYEQYF. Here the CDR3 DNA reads TGTGCCAGCTCACCAATGGAAGGGTCGACCTACGAGCAGTACTTC.

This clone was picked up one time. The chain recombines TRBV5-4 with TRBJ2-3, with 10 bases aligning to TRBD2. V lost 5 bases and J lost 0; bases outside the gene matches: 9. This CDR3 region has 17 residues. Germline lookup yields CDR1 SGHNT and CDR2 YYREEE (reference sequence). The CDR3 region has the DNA TGTGCCAGCAGATCGCGGACTAGCGGTACTAGCACAGATACGCAGTATTTT. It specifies CASRSRTSGTSTDTQYF.

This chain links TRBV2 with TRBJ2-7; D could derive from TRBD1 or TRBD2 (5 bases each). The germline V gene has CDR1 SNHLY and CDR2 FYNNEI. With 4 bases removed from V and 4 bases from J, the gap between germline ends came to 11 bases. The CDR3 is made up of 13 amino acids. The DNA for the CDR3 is TGTGCCAGCAGTGTTCAGGGACGGTACGAGCAGTACTTC. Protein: CASSVQGRYEQYF.

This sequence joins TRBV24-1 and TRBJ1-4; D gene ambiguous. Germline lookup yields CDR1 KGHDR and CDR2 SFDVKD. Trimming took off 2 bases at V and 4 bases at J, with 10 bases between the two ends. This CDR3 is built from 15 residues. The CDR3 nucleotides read TGTGCCACCAGTGATTCGGCCGGATATAATGAAAAACTGTTTTTT. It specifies CATSDSAGYNEKLFF.

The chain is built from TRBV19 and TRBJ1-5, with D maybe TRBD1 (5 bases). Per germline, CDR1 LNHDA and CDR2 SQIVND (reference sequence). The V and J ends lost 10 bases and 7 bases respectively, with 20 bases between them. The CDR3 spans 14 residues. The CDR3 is CATTGEQGRQPQHF. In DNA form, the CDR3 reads TGTGCCACTACGGGAGAGCAGGGTAGGCAGCCCCAGCATTTT.

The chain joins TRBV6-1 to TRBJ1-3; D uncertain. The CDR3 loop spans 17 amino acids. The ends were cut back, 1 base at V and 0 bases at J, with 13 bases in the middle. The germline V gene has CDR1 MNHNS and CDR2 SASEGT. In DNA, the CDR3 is TGTGCCAGCAGTGAAGTATCTTGGCCGAGCTCTGGAAACACCATATATTTT. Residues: CASSEVSWPSSGNTIYF.

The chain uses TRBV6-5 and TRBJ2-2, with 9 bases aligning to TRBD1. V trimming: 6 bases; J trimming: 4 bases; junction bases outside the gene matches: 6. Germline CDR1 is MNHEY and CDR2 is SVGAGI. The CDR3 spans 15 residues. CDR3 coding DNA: TGTGCCAGCAGGAGGGACAGGGCCACCACCGGGGAGCTGTTTTTT. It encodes CASRRDRATTGELFF.

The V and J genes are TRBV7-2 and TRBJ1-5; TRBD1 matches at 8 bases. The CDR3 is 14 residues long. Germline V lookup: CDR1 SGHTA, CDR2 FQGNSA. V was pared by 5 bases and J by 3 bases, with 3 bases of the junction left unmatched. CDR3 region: CASSVTGVNQPQHF. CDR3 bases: TGTGCCAGCAGCGTGACAGGGGTCAATCAGCCCCAGCATTTT.

CDR3 sequence (DNA): TGTGCCAGTATTTCACCGGACAGGGGCGGCTACACCTTC. Translation gives CASISPDRGGYTF. This chain connects TRBV19 to TRBJ1-2; 9 nucleotides line up with TRBD1. J gave up 8 bases and V 7 bases, and 8 bases lay outside the gene matches. CDR3 size: 13 residues. The germline CDR1 and CDR2 sequences are LNHDA and SQIVND (reference sequence). Based on the CDR3 plus reference TRBV19 and TRBJ1-2, the full variable domain is DGGITQSPKYLFRKEGQNVTLSCEQNLNHDAMYWYRQDPGQGLRLIYYSQIVNDFQKGDIAEGYSVSREKKESFPLTVTSAQKNPTAFYLCASISPDRGGYTFGSGTRLTVV.

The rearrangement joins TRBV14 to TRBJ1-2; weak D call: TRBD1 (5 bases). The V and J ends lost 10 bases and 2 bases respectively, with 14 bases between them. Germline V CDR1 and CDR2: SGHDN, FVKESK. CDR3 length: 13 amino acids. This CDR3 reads CATSAGINYGYTF. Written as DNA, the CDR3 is TGTGCCACCTCGGCAGGGATAAACTATGGCTACACCTTC.

The CDR3 sequence: CASSHTGGWGYTF. For the CDR3, the DNA is TGTGCCAGCAGCCATACAGGGGGCTGGGGCTACACCTTC. The chain joins TRBV14 to TRBJ1-2; 9 bases fit TRBD1. The CDR3 is 13 amino acids. The germline V gene has CDR1 SGHDN and CDR2 FVKESK. The J segment lost 8 bases and the V segment lost 3 bases, leaving 4 bases of the junction unmatched.

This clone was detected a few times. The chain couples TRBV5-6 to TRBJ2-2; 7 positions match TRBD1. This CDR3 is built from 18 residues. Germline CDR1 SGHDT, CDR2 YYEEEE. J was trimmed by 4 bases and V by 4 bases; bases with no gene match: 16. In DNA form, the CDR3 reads TGTGCCAGCAGCACATACAGAACAGGGGTCGCTTCCACCGGGGAGCTGTTTTTT. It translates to CASSTYRTGVASTGELFF.

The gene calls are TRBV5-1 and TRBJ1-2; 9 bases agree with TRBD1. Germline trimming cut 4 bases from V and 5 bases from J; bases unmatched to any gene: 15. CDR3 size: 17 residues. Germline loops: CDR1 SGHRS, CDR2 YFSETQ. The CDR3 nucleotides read TGCGCCAGCAGCCCACTTAGGGGACAGGGCGCGTTTTATGGCTACACCTTC. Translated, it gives CASSPLRGQGAFYGYTF.

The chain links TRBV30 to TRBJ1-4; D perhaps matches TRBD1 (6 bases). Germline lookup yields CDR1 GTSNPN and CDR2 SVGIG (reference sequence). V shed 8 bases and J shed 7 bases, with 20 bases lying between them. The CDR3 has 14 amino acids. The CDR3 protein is CATRRGARGEKLFF. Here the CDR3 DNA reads TGTGCCACCAGAAGGGGGGCGCGAGGTGAAAAACTGTTTTTT.

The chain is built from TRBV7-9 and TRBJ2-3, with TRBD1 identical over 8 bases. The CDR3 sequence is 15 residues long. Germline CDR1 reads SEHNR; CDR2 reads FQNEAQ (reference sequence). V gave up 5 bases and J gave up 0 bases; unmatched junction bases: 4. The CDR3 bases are TGTGCCAGCAGCGGGGACAGGTCGAGCACAGATACGCAGTATTTT. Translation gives CASSGDRSSTDTQYF.

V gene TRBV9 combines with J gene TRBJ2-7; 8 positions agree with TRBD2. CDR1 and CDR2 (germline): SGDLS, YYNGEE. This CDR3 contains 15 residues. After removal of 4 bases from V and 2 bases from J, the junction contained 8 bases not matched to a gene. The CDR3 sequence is CASSPGVAGPYEQYF. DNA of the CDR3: TGTGCCAGCAGCCCAGGGGTAGCGGGGCCCTACGAGCAGTACTTC.

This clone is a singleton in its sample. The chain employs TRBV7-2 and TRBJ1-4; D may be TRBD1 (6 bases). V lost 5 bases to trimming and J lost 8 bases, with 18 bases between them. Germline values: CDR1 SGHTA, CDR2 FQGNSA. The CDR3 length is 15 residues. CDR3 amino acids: CASSPTRTAWEKLFF. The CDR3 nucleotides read TGTGCCAGCAGCCCGACCCGGACAGCCTGGGAAAAACTGTTTTTT.

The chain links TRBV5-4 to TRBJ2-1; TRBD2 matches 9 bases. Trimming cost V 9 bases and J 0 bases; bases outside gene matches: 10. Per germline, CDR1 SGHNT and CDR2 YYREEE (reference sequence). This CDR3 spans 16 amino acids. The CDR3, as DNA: TGTGCCACGCGGAGTAGCGGGGGCCACTCCTACAATGAGCAGTTCTTC. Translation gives CATRSSGGHSYNEQFF.

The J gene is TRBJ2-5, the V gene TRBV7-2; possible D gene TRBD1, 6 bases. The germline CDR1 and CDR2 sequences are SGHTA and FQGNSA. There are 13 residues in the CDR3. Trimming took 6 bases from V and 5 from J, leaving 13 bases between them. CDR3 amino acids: CASSFPGHETQYF. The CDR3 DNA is TGTGCCAGCAGTTTTCCGGGACACGAGACCCAGTACTTC.